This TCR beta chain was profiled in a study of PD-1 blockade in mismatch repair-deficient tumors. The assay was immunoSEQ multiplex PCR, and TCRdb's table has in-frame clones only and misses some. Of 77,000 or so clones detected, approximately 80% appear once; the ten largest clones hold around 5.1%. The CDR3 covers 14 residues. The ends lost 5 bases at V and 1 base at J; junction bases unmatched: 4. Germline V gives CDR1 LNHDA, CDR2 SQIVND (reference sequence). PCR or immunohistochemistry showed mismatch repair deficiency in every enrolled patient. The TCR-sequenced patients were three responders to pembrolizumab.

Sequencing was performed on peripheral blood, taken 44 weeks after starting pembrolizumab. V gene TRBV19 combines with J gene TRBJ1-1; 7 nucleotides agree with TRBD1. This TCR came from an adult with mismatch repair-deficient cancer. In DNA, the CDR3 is TGTGCCAGTAGTCCCGGGACAGAGAACACTGAAGCTTTCTTT. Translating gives CASSPGTENTEAFF. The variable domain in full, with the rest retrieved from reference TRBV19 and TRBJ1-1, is DGGITQSPKYLFRKEGQNVTLSCEQNLNHDAMYWYRQDPGQGLRLIYYSQIVNDFQKGDIAEGYSVSREKKESFPLTVTSAQKNPTAFYLCASSPGTENTEAFFGQGTRLTVV.